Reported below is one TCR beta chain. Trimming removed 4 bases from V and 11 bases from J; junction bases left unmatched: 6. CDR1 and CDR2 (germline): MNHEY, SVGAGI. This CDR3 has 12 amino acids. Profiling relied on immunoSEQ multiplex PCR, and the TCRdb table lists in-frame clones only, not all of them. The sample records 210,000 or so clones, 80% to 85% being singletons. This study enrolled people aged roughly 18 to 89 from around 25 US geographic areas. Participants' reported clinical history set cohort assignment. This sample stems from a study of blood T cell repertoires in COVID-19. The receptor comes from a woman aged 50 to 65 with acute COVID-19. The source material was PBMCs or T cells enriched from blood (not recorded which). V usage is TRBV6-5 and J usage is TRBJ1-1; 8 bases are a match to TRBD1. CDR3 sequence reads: CASSSSGGRAFF. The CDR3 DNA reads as TGTGCCAGCAGTTCTTCAGGGGGCAGGGCTTTCTTT.